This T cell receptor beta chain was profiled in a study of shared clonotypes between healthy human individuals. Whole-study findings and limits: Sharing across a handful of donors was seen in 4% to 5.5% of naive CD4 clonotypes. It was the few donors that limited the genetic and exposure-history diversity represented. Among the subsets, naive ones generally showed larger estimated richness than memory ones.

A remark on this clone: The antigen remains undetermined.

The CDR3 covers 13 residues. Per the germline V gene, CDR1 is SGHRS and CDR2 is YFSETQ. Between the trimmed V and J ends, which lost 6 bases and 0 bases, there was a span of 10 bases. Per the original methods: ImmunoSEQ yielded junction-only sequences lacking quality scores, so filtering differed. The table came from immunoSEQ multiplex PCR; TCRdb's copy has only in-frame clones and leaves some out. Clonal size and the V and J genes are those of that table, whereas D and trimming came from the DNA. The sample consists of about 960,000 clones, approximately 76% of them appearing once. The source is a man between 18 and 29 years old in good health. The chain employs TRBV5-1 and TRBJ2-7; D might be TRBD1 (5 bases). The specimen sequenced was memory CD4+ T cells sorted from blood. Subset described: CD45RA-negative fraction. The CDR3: CASNQGSSYEQYF. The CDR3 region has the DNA TGCGCCAGCAATCAGGGAAGCTCCTACGAGCAGTACTTC.